The clone carrying this T cell receptor beta chain was recorded many times. The antigen remains undetermined. V was trimmed by 5 bases and J by 6 bases, leaving 20 bases between them. This CDR3 comprises 15 residues. The germline V gene has CDR1 SGHVS and CDR2 FQNEAQ. TCRdb processed the reads anew with MiXCR; each CDR3 protein has one entry. The sample gives tens of thousands of distinct CDR3 sequences, approximately 3.6% of which show up once; under 25% is in the top ten. The data derive from a study of T cell repertoires in cytomegalovirus infection. Turning to the study itself: Matching HLA type, along with CMV infection, was indicated by public TCR beta signatures.

Points from the study as a whole: The ex vivo response showed dominance by HLA-C-restricted CMV-specific TCR beta clonotypes. Identification of carriers of CMV plus the relevant HLA was achieved through cumulative public TCR beta family frequency.

The sample comprised PBMCs. J is TRBJ2-7 and V is TRBV7-8; D is possibly TRBD1 (6 bases). The receptor was derived from a human donor in good health (CMV status not recorded). Some clones in this sample may be carry-over from other donors' samples. This chain's CDR3 is CASSQQQGNGVEQYF. The CDR3 DNA is TGTGCCAGCAGCCAACAACAGGGTAACGGGGTCGAGCAGTACTTC.